The rows below give T cell receptor beta chains drawn from one sample of a study of PD-L1 blockade in urothelial cancer. Produced via immunoSEQ multiplex PCR; TCRdb's table is partial and in-frame only. This sample has 50,000 to 55,000 clones, with around 89% found just once. The sample here was PBMCs, taken around atezolizumab (anti-PD-L1) treatment. These receptors were obtained from a man aged 55 to 70 with urothelial cancer. The CDR3 runs from the conserved cysteine through the conserved F or W. Fields, in order: D gene, clone size, V gene, CDR3 length, J gene, CDR3 protein, CDR3 DNA. D genes are given only for firm matches. The listing skips clone size in some rows; elsewhere it reads once, few, many or a size class.

>TRBD1|NA|TRBV19|15|TRBJ2-5
CASSIEAGTGETQYF
TGTGCCAGTAGTATAGAGGCTGGGACAGGTGAGACCCAGTACTTC
>TRBD1|NA|TRBV28|14|TRBJ2-7
CASLRRDRGHEQYF
TGTGCCAGCTTAAGACGGGACAGGGGCCACGAGCAGTACTTC
>NA|NA|TRBV14|12|TRBJ1-2
CASSQQGWGYTF
TGTGCCAGCAGCCAACAGGGTTGGGGCTACACCTTC
>NA|NA|TRBV7-2|16|TRBJ2-3
CASSPSGRAGTDTQYF
TGTGCCAGCAGCCCGTCCGGGCGGGCGGGTACAGATACGCAGTATTTT
>NA|NA|TRBV7-3|15|TRBJ2-1
CASSLMFDYRTEQFF
TGTGCCAGCAGCTTAATGTTCGACTACCGGACGGAGCAGTTCTTC
>NA|once|TRBV21-1|17|TRBJ2-6
CASSKGRRPSGANVLTF
TGTGCCAGCAGCAAAGGACGCAGGCCCTCTGGGGCCAACGTCCTGACTTTC
>TRBD1|once|TRBV5-1|14|TRBJ2-3
CASSSGTGKDTQYF
TGCGCCAGCAGCTCCGGGACAGGGAAGGATACGCAGTATTTT
>TRBD2|NA|TRBV28|14|TRBJ2-1
CASATGTSLREQFF
TGTGCCAGCGCAACCGGGACTAGTCTTCGTGAGCAGTTCTTC
>TRBD1|NA|TRBV18|14|TRBJ2-4
CASSPGQGKNIQYF
TGTGCCAGCTCACCAGGACAGGGCAAAAACATTCAGTACTTC
>NA|NA|TRBV11-2|17|TRBJ2-2
CASSLDSGFYRDGELFF
TGTGCCAGCAGCTTAGATAGTGGGTTCTATCGGGACGGGGAGCTGTTTTTT
>TRBD2|NA|TRBV5-4|16|TRBJ2-5
CASSLRVAGGQETQYF
TGTGCCAGCAGCTTGAGGGTAGCGGGGGGGCAAGAGACCCAGTACTTC
>NA|NA|TRBV9|15|TRBJ2-3
CASTRIGRDTDTQYF
TGTGCCAGCACCAGAATCGGGCGGGACACAGATACGCAGTATTTT
>TRBD1|once|TRBV6-1|13|TRBJ1-2
CASRDRGYDGYTF
TGTGCCAGCAGAGACAGGGGCTATGATGGCTACACCTTC
>TRBD2|NA|TRBV7-8|14|TRBJ2-7
CASTGTSGSYEQYF
TGTGCCAGCACCGGGACTAGCGGGAGTTACGAGCAGTACTTC
>NA|NA|TRBV5-1|15|TRBJ2-3
CASSFGGVYTDTQYF
TGCGCCAGCAGCTTCGGAGGGGTTTACACAGATACGCAGTATTTT
>TRBD1|few|TRBV2|13|TRBJ1-2
CASAPGQYYGYTF
TGTGCCAGCGCCCCGGGACAGTACTATGGCTACACCTTC
>TRBD1|few|TRBV5-6|19|TRBJ2-6
CASSSDGQGAPSGANVLTF
TGTGCCAGCAGCTCGGACGGACAGGGGGCACCCTCCGGGGCCAACGTCCTGACTTTC
>NA|NA|TRBV5-8|14|TRBJ1-6
CASSLQQFLTPLHF
TGTGCCAGCAGCTTGCAACAGTTTTTAACACCCCTCCACTTT
>TRBD1|NA|TRBV19|16|TRBJ2-2
CASSRSGQAGTGELFF
TGTGCCAGTAGTAGATCGGGACAGGCGGGCACCGGGGAGCTGTTTTTT
>NA|NA|TRBV28|11|TRBJ2-1
CASTRGSEQFF
TGTGCCAGCACCCGTGGGAGTGAGCAGTTCTTC
>TRBD1|once|TRBV11-3|15|TRBJ2-7
CASSLRTGHSYEQYF
TGTGCCAGCAGCTTAAGGACAGGCCACTCCTACGAGCAGTACTTC
>TRBD1|NA|TRBV11-2|18|TRBJ1-3
CASTYRPPGQGSGNTIYF
TGTGCCAGCACTTATCGCCCCCCGGGACAGGGCTCTGGAAACACCATATATTTT
>NA|NA|TRBV6-5|14|TRBJ2-5
CASSYSTGQETQYF
TGTGCCAGCAGTTACTCGACGGGCCAAGAGACCCAGTACTTC
>TRBD2|NA|TRBV2|13|TRBJ2-1
CASRSSGANEQFF
TGTGCCAGCCGGTCTAGCGGAGCCAATGAGCAGTTCTTC
>NA|NA|TRBV4-1|14|TRBJ1-2
CASSQGRANYGYTF
TGCGCCAGCAGCCAAGGCCGGGCTAACTATGGCTACACCTTC
>NA|NA|TRBV11-2|15|TRBJ1-3
CASSLEGASGNTIYF
TGTGCCAGCAGCTTAGAAGGGGCCTCTGGAAACACCATATATTTT
>TRBD2|NA|TRBV30|14|TRBJ2-2
CAWRFSGATGELFF
TGTGCCTGGAGGTTCAGCGGGGCTACCGGGGAGCTGTTTTTT
>NA|NA|TRBV10-3|16|TRBJ1-3
CAICPGGARQGNTIYF
TGTGCCATCTGTCCGGGGGGCGCACGTCAAGGAAACACCATATATTTT
>NA|NA|TRBV10-1|13|TRBJ2-2
CASSPNLAGELFF
TGCGCCAGCAGCCCTAACTTGGCCGGGGAGCTGTTTTTT
>NA|NA|TRBV29-1|11|TRBJ2-7
CSVDGGFEQYF
TGCAGCGTTGACGGAGGGTTCGAGCAGTACTTC
>NA|NA|TRBV18|17|TRBJ2-6
CASSQRLDSSGANVLTF
TGTGCCAGCTCACAACGATTGGACAGCTCTGGGGCCAACGTCCTGACTTTC
>NA|NA|TRBV29-1|12|TRBJ2-7
CSTGALYGEQYF
TGCAGCACTGGGGCCCTTTATGGAGAGCAGTACTTC
>NA|NA|TRBV6-5|13|TRBJ1-4
CASSYVGEEKLFF
TGTGCCAGCAGTTATGTAGGGGAGGAGAAACTGTTTTTT
>NA|NA|TRBV25-1|17|TRBJ1-1
CASSEYMYSGRGTEAFF
TGTGCCAGCAGTGAATATATGTACTCGGGTCGGGGCACTGAAGCTTTCTTT
>TRBD2|NA|TRBV29-1|13|TRBJ2-7
CSVVDSGGYEQYF
TGCAGCGTTGTTGATAGCGGGGGATACGAGCAGTACTTC
>TRBD1|NA|TRBV4-1|17|TRBJ2-1
CASSRQMGTGNVNGQFF
TGCGCCAGCAGCCGTCAAATGGGGACAGGGAACGTCAATGGGCAGTTCTTC
>TRBD1|once|TRBV6-1|17|TRBJ1-1
CASREAGTGGRDTEAFF
TGTGCCAGCAGGGAAGCCGGGACAGGGGGCAGGGACACTGAAGCTTTCTTT
>NA|few|TRBV5-1|14|TRBJ2-7
CASSLVDTGYEQYF
TGCGCCAGCAGCTTGGTGGACACGGGCTACGAGCAGTACTTC
>TRBD2|once|TRBV9|16|TRBJ2-3
CASSVGGTSGTDTQYF
TGTGCCAGCAGCGTGGGGGGGACTAGCGGCACAGATACGCAGTATTTT
>TRBD1|NA|TRBV19|14|TRBJ2-7
CASSQGQNSYEQYF
TGTGCCAGTAGTCAGGGACAGAACTCCTACGAGCAGTACTTC
>NA|NA|TRBV9|13|TRBJ1-6
CASSVELNSPLHF
TGTGCCAGCAGCGTAGAACTCAATTCACCCCTCCACTTT
>NA|NA|TRBV4-3|14|TRBJ2-1
CASSQDLLNNEQFF
TGCGCCAGCAGCCAAGATCTCTTAAACAATGAGCAGTTCTTC
>TRBD1|NA|TRBV19|15|TRBJ2-5
CASTSKGQPQETQYF
TGTGCCTCGACCTCGAAGGGACAGCCCCAAGAGACCCAGTACTTC
>NA|once|TRBV6-1|16|TRBJ2-1
CASSEPTTDFYNEQFF
TGTGCCAGCAGTGAACCAACAACGGACTTCTACAATGAGCAGTTCTTC
>NA|NA|TRBV7-9|16|TRBJ1-1
CASSPRGGTVNTEAFF
TGTGCCAGCAGCCCGCGGGGGGGGACGGTGAACACTGAAGCTTTCTTT